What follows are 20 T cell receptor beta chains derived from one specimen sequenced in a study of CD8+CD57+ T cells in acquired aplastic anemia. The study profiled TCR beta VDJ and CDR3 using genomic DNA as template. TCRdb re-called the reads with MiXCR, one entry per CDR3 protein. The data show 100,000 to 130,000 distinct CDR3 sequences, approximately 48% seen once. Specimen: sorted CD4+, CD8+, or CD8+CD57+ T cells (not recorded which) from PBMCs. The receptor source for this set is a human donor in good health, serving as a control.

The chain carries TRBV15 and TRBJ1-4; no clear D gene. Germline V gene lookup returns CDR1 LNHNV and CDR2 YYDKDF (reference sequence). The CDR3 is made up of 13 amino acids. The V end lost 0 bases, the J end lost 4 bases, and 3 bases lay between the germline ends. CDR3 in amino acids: CATSRDSNEKLFF. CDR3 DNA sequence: TGTGCCACCAGCAGAGACAGTAATGAAAAACTGTTTTTT.

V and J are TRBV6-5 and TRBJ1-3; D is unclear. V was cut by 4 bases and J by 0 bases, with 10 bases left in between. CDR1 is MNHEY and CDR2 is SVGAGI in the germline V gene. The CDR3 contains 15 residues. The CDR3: CASSSRSSSGNTIYF. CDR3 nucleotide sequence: TGTGCCAGCAGTTCCAGATCAAGCTCTGGAAACACCATATATTTT.

CDR3 bases: TGTGCCAGCAGCGGACGACAGGGCTACACCTTC. Encoded protein: CASSGRQGYTF. The chain has TRBV9 and TRBJ1-2; TRBD1 might be the D (5 bases). From germline, CDR1 is SGDLS and CDR2 YYNGEE. V was trimmed by 3 bases and J by 8 bases, leaving 8 bases between them. The CDR3 has 11 amino acids.

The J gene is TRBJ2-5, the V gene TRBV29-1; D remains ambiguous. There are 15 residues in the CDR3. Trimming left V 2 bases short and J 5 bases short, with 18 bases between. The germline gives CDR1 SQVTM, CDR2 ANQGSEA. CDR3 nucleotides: TGCAGCGTTGAAAGTGAGATGGGCTATCTGGAGACCCAGTACTTC. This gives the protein CSVESEMGYLETQYF.

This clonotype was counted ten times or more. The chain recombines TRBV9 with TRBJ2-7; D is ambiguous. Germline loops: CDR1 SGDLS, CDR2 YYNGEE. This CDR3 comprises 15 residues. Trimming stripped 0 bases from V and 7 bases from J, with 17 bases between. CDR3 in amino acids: CASSVEAGFFGEQYF. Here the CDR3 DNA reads TGTGCCAGCAGCGTAGAGGCAGGCTTTTTTGGAGAGCAGTACTTC.

In DNA, the CDR3 is TGTGCCAGCAGCAGATCGGCCGGGACTAGTTACGAGCAGTACTTC. Protein sequence: CASSRSAGTSYEQYF. The J gene is TRBJ2-5, the V gene TRBV7-6; 8 nucleotides match TRBD2. The J call may be in error: the DNA end matches TRBJ2-7 better. Germline V gene data show CDR1 as SGHVS and CDR2 as FNYEAQ. The CDR3 length is 15 residues.

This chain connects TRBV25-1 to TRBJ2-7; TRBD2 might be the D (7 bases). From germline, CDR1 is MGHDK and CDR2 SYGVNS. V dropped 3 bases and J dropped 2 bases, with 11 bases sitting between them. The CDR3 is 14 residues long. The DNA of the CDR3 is TGTGCCAGCAGTGATGGGGGGGCCACCTACGAGCAGTACTTC. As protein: CASSDGGATYEQYF.

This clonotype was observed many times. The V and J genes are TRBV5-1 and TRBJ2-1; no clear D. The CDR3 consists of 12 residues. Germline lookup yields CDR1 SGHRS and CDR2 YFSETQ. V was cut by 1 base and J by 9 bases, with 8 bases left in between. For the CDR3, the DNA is TGCGCCAGCAGCTTGACTATTTCTGAGCAGTTCTTC. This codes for CASSLTISEQFF.

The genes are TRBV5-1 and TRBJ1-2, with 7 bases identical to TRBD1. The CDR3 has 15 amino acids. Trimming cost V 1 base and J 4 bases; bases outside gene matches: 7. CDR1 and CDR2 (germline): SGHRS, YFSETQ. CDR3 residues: CASSLLPDRTYGYTF. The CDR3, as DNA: TGCGCCAGCAGCTTGTTACCGGACAGGACCTATGGCTACACCTTC.

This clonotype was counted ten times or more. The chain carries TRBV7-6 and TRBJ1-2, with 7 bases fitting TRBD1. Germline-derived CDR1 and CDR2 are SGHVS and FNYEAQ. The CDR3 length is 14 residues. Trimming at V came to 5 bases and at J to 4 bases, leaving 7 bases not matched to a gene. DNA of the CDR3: TGTGCCAGCAGCCCAAGGAGACAGGGCTATGGCTACACCTTC. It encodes CASSPRRQGYGYTF.

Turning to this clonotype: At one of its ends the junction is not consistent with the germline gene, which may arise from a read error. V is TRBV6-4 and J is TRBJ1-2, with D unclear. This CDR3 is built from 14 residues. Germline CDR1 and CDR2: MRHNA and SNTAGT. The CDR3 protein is CPSSRTVTNYGYTF. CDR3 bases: TGTCCCAGCAGTAGAACAGTGACTAACTATGGCTACACCTTC.

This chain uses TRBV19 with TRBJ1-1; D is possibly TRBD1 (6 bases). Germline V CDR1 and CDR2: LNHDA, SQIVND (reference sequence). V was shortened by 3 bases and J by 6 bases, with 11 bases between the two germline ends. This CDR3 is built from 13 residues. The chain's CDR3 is CASSIEGGAEAFF. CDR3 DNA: TGTGCCAGTAGTATTGAGGGGGGGGCTGAAGCTTTCTTT.

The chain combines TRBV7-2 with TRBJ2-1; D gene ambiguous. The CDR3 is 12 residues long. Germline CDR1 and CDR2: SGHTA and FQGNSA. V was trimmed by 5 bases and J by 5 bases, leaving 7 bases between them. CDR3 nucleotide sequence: TGTGCCAGCAGCATACAAAACAATGAGCAGTTCTTC. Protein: CASSIQNNEQFF.

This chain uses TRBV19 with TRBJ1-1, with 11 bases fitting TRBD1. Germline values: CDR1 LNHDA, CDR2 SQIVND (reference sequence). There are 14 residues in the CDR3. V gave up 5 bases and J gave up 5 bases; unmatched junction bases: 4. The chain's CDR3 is CASSSGQGVTEAFF. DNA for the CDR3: TGTGCCAGTAGTTCGGGACAGGGGGTTACTGAAGCTTTCTTT.

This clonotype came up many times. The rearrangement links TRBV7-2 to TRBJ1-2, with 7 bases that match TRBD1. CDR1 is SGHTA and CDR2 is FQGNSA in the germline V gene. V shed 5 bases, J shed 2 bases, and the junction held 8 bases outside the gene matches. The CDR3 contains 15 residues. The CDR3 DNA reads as TGTGCCAGCAGCGAAGCTTACAGGGGCAACTATGGCTACACCTTC. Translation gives CASSEAYRGNYGYTF.

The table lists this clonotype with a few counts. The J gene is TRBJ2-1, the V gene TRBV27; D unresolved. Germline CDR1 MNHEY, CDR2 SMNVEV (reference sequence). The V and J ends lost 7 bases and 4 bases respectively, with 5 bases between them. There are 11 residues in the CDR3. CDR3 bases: TGTGCCAGCACTAATTACAATGAGCAGTTCTTC. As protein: CASTNYNEQFF.

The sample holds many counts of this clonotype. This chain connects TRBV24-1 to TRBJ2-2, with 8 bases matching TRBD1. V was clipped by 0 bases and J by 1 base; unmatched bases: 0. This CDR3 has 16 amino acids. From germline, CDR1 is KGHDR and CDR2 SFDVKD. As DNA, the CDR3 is TGTGCCACCAGTGATTTGGGACAGGGGAACACCGGGGAGCTGTTTTTT. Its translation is CATSDLGQGNTGELFF.

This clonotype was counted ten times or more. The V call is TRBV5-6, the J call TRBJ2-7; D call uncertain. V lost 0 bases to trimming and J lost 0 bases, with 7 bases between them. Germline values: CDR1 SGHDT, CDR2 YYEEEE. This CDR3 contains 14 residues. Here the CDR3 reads CASSLVGDSYEQYF. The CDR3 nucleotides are TGTGCCAGCAGCTTGGTTGGGGACTCCTACGAGCAGTACTTC.

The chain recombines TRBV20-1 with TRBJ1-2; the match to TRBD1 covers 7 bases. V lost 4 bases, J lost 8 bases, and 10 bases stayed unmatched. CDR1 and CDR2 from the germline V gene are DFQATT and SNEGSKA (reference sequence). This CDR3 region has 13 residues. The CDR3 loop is CSAKDRDVTGYTF. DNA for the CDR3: TGCAGTGCTAAAGACAGGGACGTTACGGGCTACACCTTC.

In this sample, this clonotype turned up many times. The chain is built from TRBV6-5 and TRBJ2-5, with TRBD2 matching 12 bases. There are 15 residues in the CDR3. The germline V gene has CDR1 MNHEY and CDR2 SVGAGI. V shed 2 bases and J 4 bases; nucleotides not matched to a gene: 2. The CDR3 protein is CASSYLAGGTETQYF. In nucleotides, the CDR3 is TGTGCCAGCAGTTACCTAGCGGGGGGGACAGAGACCCAGTACTTC.